This T cell receptor (beta chain) was observed in a study of glioma-infiltrating T cells. Regarding the study as a whole: Above-expected tissue-blood divergence occurred in all gliomas, most in low-grade ones. CDR3 overlap between tissue and blood was very small.

The CDR3 contains 16 residues. Germline CDR1 is MNHGY and CDR2 is SVAAGI. Amplification of TCR alpha and beta CDR3 regions from RNA used iRepertoire nested multiplex PCR. Input was roughly 85-450 ng of tissue mRNA or PBMC total RNA. TCRdb reprocessed the multiplex PCR reads via MiXCR and lists one record per CDR3 protein. The table lists over 100,000 distinct CDR3 sequences, 25% of them singletons. A word on this clonotype: What it recognizes is unknown. Compared with germline, one end of the junction differs, possibly owing to a read error.

The chain combines TRBV6-9 with TRBJ1-1, with TRBD1 matching over 7 bases. This clonotype was obtained from a human donor with low-grade glioma or glioblastoma, undergoing nonglioma brain surgery, or in good health (not recorded which). The sequenced sample was glioma tissue, nonneoplastic brain tissue, or PBMCs (not recorded which). The CDR3, as DNA: TGTGCCAGTAGTTCGATCCCCCAGGGGGAGGACACTGACGCTTTCTTT. It specifies CASSSIPQGEDTDAFF.